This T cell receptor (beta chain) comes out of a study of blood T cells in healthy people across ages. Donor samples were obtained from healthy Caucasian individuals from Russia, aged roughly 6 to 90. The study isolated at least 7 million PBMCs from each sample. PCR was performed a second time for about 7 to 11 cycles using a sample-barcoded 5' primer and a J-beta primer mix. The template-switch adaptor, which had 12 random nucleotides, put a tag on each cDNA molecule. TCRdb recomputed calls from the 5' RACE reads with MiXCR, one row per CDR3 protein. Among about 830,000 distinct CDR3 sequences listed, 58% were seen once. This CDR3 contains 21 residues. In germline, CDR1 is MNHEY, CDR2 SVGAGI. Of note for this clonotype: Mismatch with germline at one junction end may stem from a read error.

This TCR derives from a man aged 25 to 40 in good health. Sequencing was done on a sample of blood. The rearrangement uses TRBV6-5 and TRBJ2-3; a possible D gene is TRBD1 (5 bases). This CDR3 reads CTSSYTRKIRLGRVQKDTQYF. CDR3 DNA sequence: TGTACCAGCAGTTACACACGGAAGATACGCCTCGGCAGGGTTCAGAAGGATACGCAGTATTTT.